The 2 T cell receptor beta chains below come from one sample, sequenced in a study of T cell responses to AZD1222 COVID-19 vaccine. TCRdb's table, derived via immunoSEQ multiplex PCR, lists solely in-frame clones and lacks some. The sample records approximately 75,000 clones, under 90% being singletons. Sequences were derived from peripheral blood, sampled 28 days after the second AZD1222 dose. Receptor source: an adult who received the AZD1222 COVID-19 vaccine.

J is TRBJ1-2 and V is TRBV3-1 (or the pseudogene TRBV3-2), with unresolved D. The CDR3 totals 16 residues. CDR1 and CDR2 (germline): LGHDT, YNNKEL (reference sequence). With 0 bases removed from V and 2 bases from J, the gap between germline ends came to 13 bases. The CDR3 coding sequence is TGTGCCAGCAGCCAAGATCTCGGGAGCATAAACTATGGCTACACCTTC. It yields the protein CASSQDLGSINYGYTF.

The V gene is TRBV27, the J gene TRBJ1-2; the D gene is possibly TRBD1 (6 bases). The V and J ends lost 2 bases and 4 bases respectively, with 11 bases between them. The length of the CDR3 is 14 residues. Germline CDR1 and CDR2: MNHEY and SMNVEV (reference sequence). CDR3 protein: CASSLGQGPYGYTF. Written as DNA, the CDR3 is TGTGCCAGCAGTTTAGGCCAGGGGCCCTATGGCTACACCTTC.